This T cell receptor beta chain was sequenced in a study of T-cell reconstitution after alpha-beta-depleted transplantation in children. The study, taken as a whole, reports: Expanded graft clones, several hundred of them, were reportedly the source of alpha-beta T cells about two months after transplant. Surviving recipient T cells and intrathymic progenitors accounted for some patients' high TCRbeta diversity at day 60.

This sample's TCRbeta library carried unique molecular identifier barcodes. MiXCR, applied by TCRdb to the PCR reads, yields one record per CDR3 protein. The data show 600,000 to 800,000 distinct CDR3 sequences, about an eighth seen once. The CDR3 extends over 17 amino acids. Trimming cost V 1 base and J 7 bases, with 19 bases left between them. The V gene's germline CDR1 is SEHNR and CDR2 FQNEAQ (reference sequence). In this sample, this clonotype turned up many times. Antigen: not known. Sequenced material: PBMCs, taken before TCRalphabeta/CD19-depleted stem cell transplant. The chain uses TRBV7-9 and TRBJ2-2; D is perhaps TRBD1 (6 bases). This TCR was recovered from a girl aged 2 to 9 with congenital amegakaryocytic thrombocytopenia, due to receive a stem cell transplant. Written as DNA, the CDR3 is TGTGCCAGCAGCTTAGAAGACGGGACCAGGGGATTCGGGGAGCTGTTTTTT. Protein product: CASSLEDGTRGFGELFF.